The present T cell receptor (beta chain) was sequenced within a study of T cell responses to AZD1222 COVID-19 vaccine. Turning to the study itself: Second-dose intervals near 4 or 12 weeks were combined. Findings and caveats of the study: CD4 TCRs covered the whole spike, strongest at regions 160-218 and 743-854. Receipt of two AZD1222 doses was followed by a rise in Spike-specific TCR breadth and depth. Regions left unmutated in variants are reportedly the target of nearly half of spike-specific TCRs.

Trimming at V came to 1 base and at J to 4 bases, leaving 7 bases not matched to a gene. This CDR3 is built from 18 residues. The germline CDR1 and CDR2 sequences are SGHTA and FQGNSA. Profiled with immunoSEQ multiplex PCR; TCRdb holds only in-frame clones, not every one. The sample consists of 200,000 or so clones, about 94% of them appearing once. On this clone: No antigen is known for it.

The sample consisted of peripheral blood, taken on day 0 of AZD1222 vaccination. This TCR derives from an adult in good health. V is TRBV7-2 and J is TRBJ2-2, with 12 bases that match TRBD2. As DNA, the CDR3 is TGTGCCAGCAGCTTAGGGACTAGCGGGGCCCGGGGCACCGGGGAGCTGTTTTTT. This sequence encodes CASSLGTSGARGTGELFF.